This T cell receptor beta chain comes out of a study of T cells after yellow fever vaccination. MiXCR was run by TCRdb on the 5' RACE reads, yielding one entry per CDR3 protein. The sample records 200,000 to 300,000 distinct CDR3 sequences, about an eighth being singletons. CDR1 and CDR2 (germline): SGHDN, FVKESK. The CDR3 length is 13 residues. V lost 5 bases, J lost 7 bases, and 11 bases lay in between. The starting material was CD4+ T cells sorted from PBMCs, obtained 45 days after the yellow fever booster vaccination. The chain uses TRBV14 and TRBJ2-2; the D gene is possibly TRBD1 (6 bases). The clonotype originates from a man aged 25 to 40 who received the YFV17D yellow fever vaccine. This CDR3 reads CASSAQGYGELFF. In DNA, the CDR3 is TGTGCCAGCAGCGCACAGGGATACGGGGAGCTGTTTTTT.